This record looks at one T cell receptor beta chain sequence and its context. Profiling relied on immunoSEQ multiplex PCR, and the TCRdb table lists in-frame clones only, not all of them. Here the sample spans over 65,000 clones, 70% to 85% being singletons. This sample is part of a study of OX40 agonist ivuxolimab in advanced cancers. Per germline, CDR1 SGHAT and CDR2 FQNNGV. The germline V and J ends were trimmed by 4 bases and 1 base, with 17 bases remaining between them. The CDR3 runs to 17 residues. Cycle 7 day 1, cycle 4 day 1, and baseline were the timepoints at which blood was sampled. The clonotype comes from an adult with an advanced solid tumor such as melanoma, head and neck, liver or kidney cancer. The chain has TRBV11-2 and TRBJ2-1; D gene ambiguous. This specimen consisted of CD4+ or CD8+ T cells sorted from blood, obtained in a trial of the OX40 agonist ivuxolimab. CDR3 amino acids: CASSSRVMFGSYNEQFF. The CDR3, as DNA: TGTGCCAGCAGCTCAAGGGTAATGTTTGGGTCCTACAATGAGCAGTTCTTC.